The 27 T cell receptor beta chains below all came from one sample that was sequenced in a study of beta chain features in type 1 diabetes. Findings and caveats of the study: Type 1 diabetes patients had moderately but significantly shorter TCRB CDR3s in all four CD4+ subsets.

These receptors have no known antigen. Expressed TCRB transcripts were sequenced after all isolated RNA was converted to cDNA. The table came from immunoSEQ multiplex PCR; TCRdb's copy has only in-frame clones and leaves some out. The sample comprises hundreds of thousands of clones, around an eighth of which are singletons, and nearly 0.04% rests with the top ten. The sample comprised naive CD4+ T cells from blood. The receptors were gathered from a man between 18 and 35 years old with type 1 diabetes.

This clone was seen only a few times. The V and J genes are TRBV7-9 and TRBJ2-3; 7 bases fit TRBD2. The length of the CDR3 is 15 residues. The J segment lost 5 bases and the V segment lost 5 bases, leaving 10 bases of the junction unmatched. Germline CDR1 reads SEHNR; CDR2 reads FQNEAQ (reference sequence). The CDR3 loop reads CASSASGAGGDTQYF. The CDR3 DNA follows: TGTGCCAGCAGCGCGAGCGGGGCCGGGGGAGATACGCAGTATTTT.

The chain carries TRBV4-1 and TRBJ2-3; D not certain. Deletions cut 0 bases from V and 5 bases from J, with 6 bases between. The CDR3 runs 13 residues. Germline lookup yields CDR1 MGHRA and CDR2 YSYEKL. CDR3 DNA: TGCGCCAGCAGCCAAGAGGCGGAAGATACGCAGTATTTT. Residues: CASSQEAEDTQYF.

In DNA, the CDR3 is TGTGCCAGCAGGAGTGGGCACGGCTACACCTTC. Protein sequence: CASRSGHGYTF. The chain carries TRBV5-6 and TRBJ1-2, with D hard to call. This CDR3 spans 11 amino acids. CDR1 and CDR2 from the germline V gene are SGHDT and YYEEEE. Trimming left V 5 bases short and J 8 bases short, with 10 bases between.

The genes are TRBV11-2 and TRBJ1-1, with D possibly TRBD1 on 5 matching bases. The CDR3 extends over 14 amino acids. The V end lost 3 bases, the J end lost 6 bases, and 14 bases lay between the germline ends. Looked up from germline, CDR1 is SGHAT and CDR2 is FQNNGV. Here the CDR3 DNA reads TGTGCCAGCAGCTTGTCCCTCAGGGTTCCTGAAGCTTTCTTT. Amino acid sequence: CASSLSLRVPEAFF.

CDR3 sequence: CASSSVGTVGNTIYF. CDR3 nucleotides: TGTGCCAGCAGCTCTGTAGGGACTGTTGGAAACACCATATATTTT. The chain links TRBV7-2 to TRBJ1-3; TRBD1 is a possible D gene (5 bases). CDR1 is SGHTA, CDR2 FQGNSA, per germline. V lost 4 bases, J lost 3 bases, and 13 bases lay in between. The CDR3 runs 15 residues.

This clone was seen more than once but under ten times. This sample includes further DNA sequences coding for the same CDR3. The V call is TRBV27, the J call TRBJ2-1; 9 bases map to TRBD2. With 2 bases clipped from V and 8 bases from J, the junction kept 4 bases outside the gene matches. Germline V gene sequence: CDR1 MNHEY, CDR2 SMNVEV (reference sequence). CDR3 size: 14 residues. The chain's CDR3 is CASSLVVAGDEQFF. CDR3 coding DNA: TGTGCCAGCAGTTTAGTGGTAGCGGGAGATGAGCAGTTCTTC.

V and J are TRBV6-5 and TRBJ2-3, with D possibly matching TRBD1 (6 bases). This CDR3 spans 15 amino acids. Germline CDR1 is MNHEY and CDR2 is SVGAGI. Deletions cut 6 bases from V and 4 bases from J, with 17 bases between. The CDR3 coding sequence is TGTGCCAGCAGCAACACACGAGGGGGACCAGATACGCAGTATTTT. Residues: CASSNTRGGPDTQYF.

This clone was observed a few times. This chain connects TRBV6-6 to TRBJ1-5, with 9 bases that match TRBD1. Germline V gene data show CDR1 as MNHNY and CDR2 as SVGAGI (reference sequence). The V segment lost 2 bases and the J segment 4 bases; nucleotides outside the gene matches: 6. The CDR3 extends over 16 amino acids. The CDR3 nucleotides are TGTGCCAGCAGTTACCCGATGGGGACAGGGAATCAGCCCCAGCATTTT. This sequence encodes CASSYPMGTGNQPQHF.

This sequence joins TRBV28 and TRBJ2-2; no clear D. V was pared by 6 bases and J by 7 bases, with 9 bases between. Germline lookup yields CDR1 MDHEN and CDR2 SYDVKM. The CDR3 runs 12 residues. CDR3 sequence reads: CASRRVGGELFF. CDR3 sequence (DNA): TGTGCCAGCAGAAGGGTTGGCGGGGAGCTGTTTTTT.

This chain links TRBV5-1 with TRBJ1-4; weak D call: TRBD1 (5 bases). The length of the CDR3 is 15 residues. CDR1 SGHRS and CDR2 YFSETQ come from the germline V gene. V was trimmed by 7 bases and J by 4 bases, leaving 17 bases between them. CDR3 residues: CASGDGLRGNEKLFF. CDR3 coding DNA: TGCGCCAGCGGGGACGGCCTCCGGGGTAATGAAAAACTGTTTTTT.

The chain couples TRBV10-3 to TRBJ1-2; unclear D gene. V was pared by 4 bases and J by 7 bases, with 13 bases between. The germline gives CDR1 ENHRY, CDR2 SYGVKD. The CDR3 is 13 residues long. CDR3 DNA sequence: TGTGCCATCAGTGGAGGCAAGACGTTTGGCTACACCTTC. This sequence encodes CAISGGKTFGYTF.

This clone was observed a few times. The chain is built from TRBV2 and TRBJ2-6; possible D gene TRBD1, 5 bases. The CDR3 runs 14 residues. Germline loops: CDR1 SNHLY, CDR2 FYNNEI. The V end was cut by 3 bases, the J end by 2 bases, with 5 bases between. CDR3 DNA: TGTGCCAGCAGTGAGACAGCTGGGGCCAACGTCCTGACTTTC. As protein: CASSETAGANVLTF.

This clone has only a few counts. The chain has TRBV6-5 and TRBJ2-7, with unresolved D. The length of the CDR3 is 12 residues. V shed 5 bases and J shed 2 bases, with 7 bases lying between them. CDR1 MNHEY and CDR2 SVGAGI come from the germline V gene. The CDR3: CASSNGPYEQYF. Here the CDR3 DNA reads TGTGCCAGCAGTAATGGGCCCTACGAGCAGTACTTC.

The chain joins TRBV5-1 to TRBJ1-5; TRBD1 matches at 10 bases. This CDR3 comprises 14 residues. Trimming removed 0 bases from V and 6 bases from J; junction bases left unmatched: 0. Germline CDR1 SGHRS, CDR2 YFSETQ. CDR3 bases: TGCGCCAGCAGCTTGGGGGACAGGGGTCAGCCCCAGCATTTT. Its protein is CASSLGDRGQPQHF.

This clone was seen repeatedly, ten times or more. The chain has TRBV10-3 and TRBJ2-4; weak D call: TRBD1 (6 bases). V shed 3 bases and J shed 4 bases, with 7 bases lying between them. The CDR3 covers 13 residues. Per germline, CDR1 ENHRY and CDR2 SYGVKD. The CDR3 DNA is TGTGCCATCAGTGATACAGGGAAAAACATTCAGTACTTC. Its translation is CAISDTGKNIQYF.

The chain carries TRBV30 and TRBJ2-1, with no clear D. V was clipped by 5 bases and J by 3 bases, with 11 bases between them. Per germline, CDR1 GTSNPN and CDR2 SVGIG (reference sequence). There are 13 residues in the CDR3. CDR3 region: CAWSGLNYNEQFF. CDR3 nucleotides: TGTGCCTGGTCCGGTCTGAACTACAATGAGCAGTTCTTC.

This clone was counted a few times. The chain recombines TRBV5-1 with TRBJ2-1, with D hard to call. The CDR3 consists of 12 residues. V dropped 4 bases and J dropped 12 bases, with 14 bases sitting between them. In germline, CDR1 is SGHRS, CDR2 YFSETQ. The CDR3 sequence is CASSLNMEGQFF. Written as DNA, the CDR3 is TGCGCCAGCAGCCTAAATATGGAAGGGCAGTTCTTC.

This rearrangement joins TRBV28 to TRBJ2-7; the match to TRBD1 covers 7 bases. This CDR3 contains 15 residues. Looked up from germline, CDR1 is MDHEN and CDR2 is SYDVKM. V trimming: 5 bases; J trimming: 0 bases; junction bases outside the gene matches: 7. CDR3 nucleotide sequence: TGTGCCAGCAGTCAACCACGGGACAGCTCCTACGAGCAGTACTTC. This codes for CASSQPRDSSYEQYF.

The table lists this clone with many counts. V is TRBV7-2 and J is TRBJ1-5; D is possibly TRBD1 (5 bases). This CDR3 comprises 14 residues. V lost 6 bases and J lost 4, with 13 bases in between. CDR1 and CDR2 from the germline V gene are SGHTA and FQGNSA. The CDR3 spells CASRITGANQPQHF. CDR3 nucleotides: TGTGCCAGCAGGATAACAGGAGCTAATCAGCCCCAGCATTTT. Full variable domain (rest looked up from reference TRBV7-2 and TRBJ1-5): GAGVSQSPSNKVTEKGKDVELRCDPISGHTALYWYRQSLGQGLEFLIYFQGNSAPDKSGLPSDRFSAERTGGSVSTLTIQRTQQEDSAVYLCASRITGANQPQHFGDGTRLSIL.

The CDR3 DNA reads TGTGCCAGCAGCCAAGTTGACAGGGACAATCAGCCCCAGCATTTT. Residues: CASSQVDRDNQPQHF. The chain couples TRBV4-2 to TRBJ1-5, with 7 bases that match TRBD1. V gave up 1 base and J gave up 3 bases; unmatched junction bases: 3. The germline CDR1 and CDR2 sequences are LGHNA and YNFKEQ. This CDR3 has 15 residues.

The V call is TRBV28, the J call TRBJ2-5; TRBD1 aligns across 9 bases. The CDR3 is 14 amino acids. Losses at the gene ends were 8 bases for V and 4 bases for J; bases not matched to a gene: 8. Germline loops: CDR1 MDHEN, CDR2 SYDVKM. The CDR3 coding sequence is TGTGCCAGCGGGTTGGGACAGGGCGGAGAGACCCAGTACTTC. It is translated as CASGLGQGGETQYF.

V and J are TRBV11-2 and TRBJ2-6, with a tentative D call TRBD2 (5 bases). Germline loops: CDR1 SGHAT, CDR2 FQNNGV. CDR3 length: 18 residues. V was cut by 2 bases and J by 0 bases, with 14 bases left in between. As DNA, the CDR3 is TGTGCCAGCAGCTTAATGAGCGGAGTAACCTCTGGGGCCAACGTCCTGACTTTC. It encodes CASSLMSGVTSGANVLTF.

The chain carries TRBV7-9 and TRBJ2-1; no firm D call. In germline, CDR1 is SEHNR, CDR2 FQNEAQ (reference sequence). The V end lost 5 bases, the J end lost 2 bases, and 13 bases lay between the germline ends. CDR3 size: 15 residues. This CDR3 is CASSPPLGTYNEQFF. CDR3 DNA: TGTGCCAGCAGCCCCCCTCTTGGGACCTACAATGAGCAGTTCTTC.

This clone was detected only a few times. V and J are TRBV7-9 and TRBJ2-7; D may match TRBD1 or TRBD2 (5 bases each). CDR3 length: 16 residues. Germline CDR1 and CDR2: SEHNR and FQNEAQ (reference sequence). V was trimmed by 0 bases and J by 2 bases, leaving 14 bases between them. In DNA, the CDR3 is TGTGCCAGCAGCTTAGCCAGGCCCCGGGGCCCCTACGAGCAGTACTTC. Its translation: CASSLARPRGPYEQYF.

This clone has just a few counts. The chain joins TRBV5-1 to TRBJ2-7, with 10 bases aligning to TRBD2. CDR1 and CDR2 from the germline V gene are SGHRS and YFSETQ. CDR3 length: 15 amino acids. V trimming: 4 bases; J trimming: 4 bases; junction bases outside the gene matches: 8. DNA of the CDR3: TGCGCCAGCAGCGCCGGTCTAGCGGGAGCGTACGAGCAGTACTTC. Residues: CASSAGLAGAYEQYF.

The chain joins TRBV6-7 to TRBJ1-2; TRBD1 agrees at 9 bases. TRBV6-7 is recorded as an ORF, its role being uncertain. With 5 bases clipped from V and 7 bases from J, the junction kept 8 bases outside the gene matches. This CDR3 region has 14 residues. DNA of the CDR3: TGTGCCAGCAGTCGGTCGGACAGGGGTTTTGGCTACACCTTC. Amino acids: CASSRSDRGFGYTF.

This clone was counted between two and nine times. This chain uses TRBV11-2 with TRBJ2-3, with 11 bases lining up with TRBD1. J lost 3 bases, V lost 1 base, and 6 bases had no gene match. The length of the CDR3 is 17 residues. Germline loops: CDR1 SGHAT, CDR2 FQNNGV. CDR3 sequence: CASSLGRTGGATDTQYF. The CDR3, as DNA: TGTGCCAGCAGCTTAGGACGGACAGGGGGCGCAACAGATACGCAGTATTTT.